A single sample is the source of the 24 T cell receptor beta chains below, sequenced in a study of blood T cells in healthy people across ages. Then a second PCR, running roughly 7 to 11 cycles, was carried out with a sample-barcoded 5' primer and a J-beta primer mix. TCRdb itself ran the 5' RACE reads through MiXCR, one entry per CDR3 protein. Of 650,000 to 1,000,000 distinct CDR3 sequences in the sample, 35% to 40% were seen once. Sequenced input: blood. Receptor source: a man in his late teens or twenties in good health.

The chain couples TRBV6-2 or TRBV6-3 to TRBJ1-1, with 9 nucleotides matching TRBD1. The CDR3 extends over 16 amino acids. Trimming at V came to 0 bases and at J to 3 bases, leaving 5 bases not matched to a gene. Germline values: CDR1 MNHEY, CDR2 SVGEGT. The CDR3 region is CASSYSRRQGDTEAFF. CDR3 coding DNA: TGTGCCAGCAGTTACTCGAGGAGACAGGGGGACACTGAAGCTTTCTTT.

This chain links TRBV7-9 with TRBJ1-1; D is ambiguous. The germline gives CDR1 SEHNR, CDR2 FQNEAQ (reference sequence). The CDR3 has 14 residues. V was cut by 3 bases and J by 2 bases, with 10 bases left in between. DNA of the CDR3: TGTGCCAGCAGCTTTTATACAGTCAACACTGAAGCTTTCTTT. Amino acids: CASSFYTVNTEAFF.

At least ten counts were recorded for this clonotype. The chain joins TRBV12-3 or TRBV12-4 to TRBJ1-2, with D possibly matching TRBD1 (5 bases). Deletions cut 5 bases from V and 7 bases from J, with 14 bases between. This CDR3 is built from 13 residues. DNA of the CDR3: TGTGCCAGCAGTGTCGGGGGATCGAGTGGCTACACCTTC. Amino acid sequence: CASSVGGSSGYTF.

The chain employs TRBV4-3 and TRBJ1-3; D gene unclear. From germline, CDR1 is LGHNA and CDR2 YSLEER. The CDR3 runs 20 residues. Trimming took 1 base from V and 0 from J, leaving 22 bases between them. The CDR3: CASSQGSVGGEVLSGNTIYF. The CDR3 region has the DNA TGCGCCAGCAGCCAAGGCTCGGTTGGCGGTGAGGTTCTCTCTGGAAACACCATATATTTT.

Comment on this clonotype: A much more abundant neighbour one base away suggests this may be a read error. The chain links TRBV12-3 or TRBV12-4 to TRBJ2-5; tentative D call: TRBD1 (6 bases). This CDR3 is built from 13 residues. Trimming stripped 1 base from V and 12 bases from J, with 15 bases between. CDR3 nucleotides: TGTGCCAGCAGTTTAGGAAGTACCGGGACAAAGTACTTC. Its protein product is CASSLGSTGTKYF.

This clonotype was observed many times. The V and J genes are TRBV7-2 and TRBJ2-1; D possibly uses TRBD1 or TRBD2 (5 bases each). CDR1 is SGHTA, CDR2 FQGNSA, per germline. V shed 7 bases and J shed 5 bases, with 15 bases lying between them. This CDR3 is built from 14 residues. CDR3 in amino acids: CASTLGTVNNEQFF. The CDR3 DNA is TGTGCCAGCACCCTAGGGACGGTAAACAATGAGCAGTTCTTC.

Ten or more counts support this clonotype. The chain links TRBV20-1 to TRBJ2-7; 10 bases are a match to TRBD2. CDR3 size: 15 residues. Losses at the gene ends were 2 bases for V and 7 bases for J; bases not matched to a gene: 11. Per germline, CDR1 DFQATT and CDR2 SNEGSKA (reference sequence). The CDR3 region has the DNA TGCAGTGCTAGAATAAGCGGGGGGGCTAGGTATGAGCAGTACTTC. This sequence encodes CSARISGGARYEQYF.

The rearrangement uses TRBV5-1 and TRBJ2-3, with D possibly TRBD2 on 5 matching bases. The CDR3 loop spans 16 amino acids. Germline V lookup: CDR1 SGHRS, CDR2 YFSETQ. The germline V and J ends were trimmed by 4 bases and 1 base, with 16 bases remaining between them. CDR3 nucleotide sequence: TGCGCCAGCAGCGCAGGACTGTCCCTAGGCACAGATACGCAGTATTTT. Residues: CASSAGLSLGTDTQYF.

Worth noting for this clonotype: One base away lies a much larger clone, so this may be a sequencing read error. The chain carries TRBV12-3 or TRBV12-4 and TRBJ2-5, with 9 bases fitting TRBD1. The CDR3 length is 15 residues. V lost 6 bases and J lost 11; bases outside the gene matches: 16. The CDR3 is CASRRWTGDSHKQYF. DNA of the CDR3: TGTGCCAGCAGACGATGGACAGGGGATAGCCACAAGCAGTACTTC.

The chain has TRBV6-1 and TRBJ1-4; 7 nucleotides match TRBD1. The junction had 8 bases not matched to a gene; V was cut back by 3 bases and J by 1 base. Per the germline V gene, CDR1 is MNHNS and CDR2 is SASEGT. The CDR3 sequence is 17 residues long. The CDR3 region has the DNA TGTGCCAGCAGTGACCGGGACAGCTATTTAACTAATGAAAAACTGTTTTTT. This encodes CASSDRDSYLTNEKLFF.

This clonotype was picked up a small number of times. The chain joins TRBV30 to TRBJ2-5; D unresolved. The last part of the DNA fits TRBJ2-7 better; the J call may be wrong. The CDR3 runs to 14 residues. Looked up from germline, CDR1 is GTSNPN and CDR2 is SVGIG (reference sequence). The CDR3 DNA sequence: TGTGCCTGGAGTCTGACCCTAGGGTTCGTCGAGCAGTACTTC. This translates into CAWSLTLGFVEQYF.

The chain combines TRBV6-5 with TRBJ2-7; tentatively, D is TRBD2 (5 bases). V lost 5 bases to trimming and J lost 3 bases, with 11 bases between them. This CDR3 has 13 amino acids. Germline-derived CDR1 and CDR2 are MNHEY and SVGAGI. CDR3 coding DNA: TGTGCCAGCAGTAGACTGGGAGTCTACGAGCAGTACTTC. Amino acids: CASSRLGVYEQYF.

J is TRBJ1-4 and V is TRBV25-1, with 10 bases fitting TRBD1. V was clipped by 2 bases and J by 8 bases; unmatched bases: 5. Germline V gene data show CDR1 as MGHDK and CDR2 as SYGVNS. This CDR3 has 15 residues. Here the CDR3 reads CASSEIGTGAEKLFF. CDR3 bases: TGTGCCAGCAGTGAAATTGGGACAGGGGCGGAAAAACTGTTTTTT.

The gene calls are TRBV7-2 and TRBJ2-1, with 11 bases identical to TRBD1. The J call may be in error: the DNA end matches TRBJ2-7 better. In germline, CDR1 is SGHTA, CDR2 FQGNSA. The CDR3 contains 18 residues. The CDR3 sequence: CASSKRHIGQGARNEQYF. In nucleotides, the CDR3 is TGTGCCAGCAGCAAACGCCACATCGGACAGGGGGCTAGAAATGAGCAGTACTTC.

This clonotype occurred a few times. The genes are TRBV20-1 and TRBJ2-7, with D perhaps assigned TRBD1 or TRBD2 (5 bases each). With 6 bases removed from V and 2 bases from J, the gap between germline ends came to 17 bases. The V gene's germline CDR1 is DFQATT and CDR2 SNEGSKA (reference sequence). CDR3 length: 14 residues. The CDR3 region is CSATDGDGPYEQYF. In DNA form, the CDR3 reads TGCAGTGCAACGGACGGGGACGGGCCCTACGAGCAGTACTTC.

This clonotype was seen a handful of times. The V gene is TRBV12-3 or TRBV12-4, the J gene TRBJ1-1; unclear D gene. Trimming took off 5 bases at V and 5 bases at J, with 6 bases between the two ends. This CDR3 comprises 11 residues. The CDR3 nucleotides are TGTGCCAGCAGTAGGCGGACTGAAGCTTTCTTT. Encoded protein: CASSRRTEAFF.

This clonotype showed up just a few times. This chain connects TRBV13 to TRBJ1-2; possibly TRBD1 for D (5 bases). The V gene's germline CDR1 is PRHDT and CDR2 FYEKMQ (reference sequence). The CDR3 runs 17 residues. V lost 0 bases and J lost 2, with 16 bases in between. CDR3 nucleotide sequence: TGTGCCAGCAGCTTAGGCCTTGGGGGGTCTTCGAACTATGGCTACACCTTC. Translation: CASSLGLGGSSNYGYTF.

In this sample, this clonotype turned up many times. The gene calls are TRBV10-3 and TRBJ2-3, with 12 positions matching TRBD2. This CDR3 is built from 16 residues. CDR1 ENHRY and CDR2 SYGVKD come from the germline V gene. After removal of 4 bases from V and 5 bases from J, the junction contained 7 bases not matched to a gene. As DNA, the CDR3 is TGTGCCATCAGTGTAACTAGCGGGGGGCCACGAGATACGCAGTATTTT. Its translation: CAISVTSGGPRDTQYF.

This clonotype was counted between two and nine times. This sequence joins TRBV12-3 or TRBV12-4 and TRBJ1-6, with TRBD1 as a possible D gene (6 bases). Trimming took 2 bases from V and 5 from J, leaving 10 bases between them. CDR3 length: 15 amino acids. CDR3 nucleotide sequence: TGTGCCAGCAGTTTAAACAGGGCAAATAATTCACCCCTCCACTTT. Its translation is CASSLNRANNSPLHF.

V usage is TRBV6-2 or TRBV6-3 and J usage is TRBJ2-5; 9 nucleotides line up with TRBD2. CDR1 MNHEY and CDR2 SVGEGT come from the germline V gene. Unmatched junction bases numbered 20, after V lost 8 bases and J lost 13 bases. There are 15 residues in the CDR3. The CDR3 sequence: CASRTTSAGGRPWYF. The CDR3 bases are TGTGCCAGCCGAACGACTTCAGCGGGGGGCCGACCGTGGTACTTC.

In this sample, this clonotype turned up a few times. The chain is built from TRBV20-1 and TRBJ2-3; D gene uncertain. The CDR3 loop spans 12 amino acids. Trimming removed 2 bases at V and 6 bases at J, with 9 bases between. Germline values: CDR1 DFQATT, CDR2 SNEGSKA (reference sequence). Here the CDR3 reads CSARSTPDTQYF. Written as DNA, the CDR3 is TGCAGTGCTAGAAGTACCCCTGATACGCAGTATTTT.

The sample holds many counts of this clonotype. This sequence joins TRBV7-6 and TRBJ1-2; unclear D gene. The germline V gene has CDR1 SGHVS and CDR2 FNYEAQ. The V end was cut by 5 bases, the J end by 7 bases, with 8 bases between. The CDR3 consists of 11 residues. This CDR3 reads CASSPNVGYTF. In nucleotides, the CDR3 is TGTGCCAGCAGCCCCAACGTTGGCTACACCTTC.

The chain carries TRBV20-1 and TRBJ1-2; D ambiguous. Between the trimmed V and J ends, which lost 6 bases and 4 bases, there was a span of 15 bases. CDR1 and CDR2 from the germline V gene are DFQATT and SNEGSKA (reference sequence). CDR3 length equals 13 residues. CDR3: CSATQVAGYGYTF. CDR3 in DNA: TGCAGTGCGACCCAGGTGGCCGGCTATGGCTACACCTTC.

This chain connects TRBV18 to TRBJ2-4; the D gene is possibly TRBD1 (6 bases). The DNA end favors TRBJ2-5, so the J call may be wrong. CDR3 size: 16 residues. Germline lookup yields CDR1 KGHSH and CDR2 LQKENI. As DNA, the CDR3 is TGTGCCAGCTCACCTACACGCGAGGACAGCCAAGAGACCCAGTACTTC. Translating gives CASSPTREDSQETQYF.